This T cell receptor (beta chain) originates from a study of beta chain features in type 1 diabetes. Study background: Researchers looked at approximately 100,000,000 sorted cells across all samples.

Losses at the gene ends were 2 bases for V and 5 bases for J; bases not matched to a gene: 3. The CDR3 consists of 14 residues. Germline CDR1 is MNHEY and CDR2 is SMNVEV (reference sequence). Every isolated RNA sample was fully reverse transcribed, so sequencing captured expressed TCRB transcripts. Profiling relied on immunoSEQ multiplex PCR, and the TCRdb table lists in-frame clones only, not all of them. The sample carries some 700,000 clones, roughly 13% recorded once. This clone was recorded a few times. Its antigen remains unknown. Findings of the study overall: Type 1 diabetes patients showed a moderate but significant shortening of TCRB CDR3s in all four CD4+ subsets.

The TCR comes from a man aged 18-30 years with type 1 diabetes. Input material: naive CD4+ T cells from blood. The chain has TRBV27 and TRBJ2-3; 8 bases align to TRBD2. CDR3 protein: CASSLRGGLDTQYF. CDR3 bases: TGTGCCAGCAGTTTACGGGGGGGCCTAGATACGCAGTATTTT.